This T cell receptor beta chain was captured by sequencing in a study of PD-1 blockade in classical Hodgkin lymphoma. General study results and limits: Whatever underlies the repertoire differences (possibly disease activity or prior therapy) remains undefined. By cycle point C4D1, TCR diversity had risen significantly in CD4+ cells (but not CD8+ cells). Newly diagnosed patients and complete responders had comparable diversity at baseline.

Indicated time point: cycle 4 day 1 (C4D1), after more than five weeks of nivolumab. Each and every patient relapsed after autologous stem cell transplantation, and patients got differing brentuximab vedotin exposure. Assay used: immunoSEQ multiplex PCR; TCRdb lists only in-frame clones, some missing. The sample gives 41,000 or so clones, about two thirds of which show up once; less than 3% is in the top ten. As for this clone: The antigen remains undetermined.

Looked up from germline, CDR1 is SGHAT and CDR2 is FQNNGV. The CDR3 extends over 13 amino acids. J was trimmed by 7 bases and V by 6 bases; bases with no gene match: 7. The rearrangement links TRBV11-2 to TRBJ1-2, with 8 bases matching TRBD1. Sequencing was performed on peripheral blood mononuclear cells (PBMCs), taken before the fourth cycle of nivolumab. The receptor's source is a human donor with classical Hodgkin lymphoma. The CDR3 bases are TGTGCCAGCAGGGATACAGGGGGGATTGGCTACACCTTC. This encodes CASRDTGGIGYTF. Together with reference TRBV11-2 and TRBJ1-2, the CDR3 gives the full variable domain: EAGVAQSPRYKIIEKRQSVAFWCNPISGHATLYWYQQILGQGPKLLIQFQNNGVVDDSQLPKDRFSAERLKGVDSTLKIQPAKLEDSAVYLCASRDTGGIGYTFGSGTRLTVV.